The 31 T cell receptor beta chains presented below share a single source sample, sequenced in a study of post-analysis software for immune sequencing data. Overall study results and limits: When patients were compared with controls, about 5 TRBV segments were more frequent, TRBV5-6, TRBV5-1 and TRBV20-1 among them.

The antigens these receptors bind are not known. Unique molecular identifiers were present in the TCR beta cDNA libraries. TCRdb reanalysed the PCR reads using MiXCR and keeps one entry per CDR3 protein. The sample has under 900,000 distinct CDR3 sequences, 53% seen once. The specimen sequenced was blood. The receptors derive from a girl under 18 with multiple sclerosis.

The chain links TRBV6-6 to TRBJ2-1, with 9 bases identical to TRBD1. The germline CDR1 and CDR2 sequences are MNHNY and SVGAGI (reference sequence). The CDR3 has 13 residues. V lost 5 bases to trimming and J lost 8 bases; unmatched junction nucleotides: 4. The CDR3 bases are TGTGCCAGCAGTGGGACAGGGTTTTATGAGCAGTTCTTC. It translates to CASSGTGFYEQFF.

Only one count was recorded for this clonotype. The chain combines TRBV20-1 with TRBJ2-3; D is uncertain. The CDR3 totals 14 residues. Germline V gene lookup returns CDR1 DFQATT and CDR2 SNEGSKA (reference sequence). With 3 bases removed from V and 4 bases from J, the gap between germline ends came to 14 bases. CDR3 DNA: TGCAGTGCTAGTAGGGCTCCTTTCTCAGATACGCAGTATTTT. This translates into CSASRAPFSDTQYF.

The table lists this clonotype with a few counts. The rearrangement links TRBV7-3 to TRBJ2-5; D is uncertain. With the DNA end fitting TRBJ2-7 better, the J assignment may be wrong. The germline V gene has CDR1 SGHTA and CDR2 FQGTGA. This CDR3 comprises 13 residues. The CDR3 DNA follows: TGTGCCAGCAGCTTAACGAGCCTCCACGAGCAGTACTTC. Amino acids: CASSLTSLHEQYF.

The V call is TRBV7-2, the J call TRBJ2-1; 12 bases agree with TRBD2. The V gene's germline CDR1 is SGHTA and CDR2 FQGNSA. CDR3 length equals 15 residues. V dropped 3 bases and J dropped 9; count of bases not matched to a gene: 6. CDR3: CASSFLAGGMGEQFF. CDR3 DNA: TGTGCCAGCAGCTTTCTAGCGGGAGGGATGGGTGAGCAGTTCTTC.

CDR3 amino acids: CASSQDRVGRGLALQETQYF. The CDR3 DNA sequence: TGTGCCAGCAGCCAAGATCGGGTCGGTAGGGGACTAGCATTACAAGAGACCCAGTACTTC. The chain joins TRBV3-1 to TRBJ2-5, with 9 bases lining up with TRBD2. The CDR3 is 20 amino acids. The junction had 16 bases not matched to a gene; V was cut back by 0 bases and J by 2 bases. CDR1 is LGHDT, CDR2 YNNKEL, per germline (reference sequence).

The V gene is TRBV12-3 or TRBV12-4, the J gene TRBJ2-7; 7 bases agree with TRBD1. J lost 2 bases, V lost 3 bases, and 4 bases had no gene match. CDR3 length: 14 residues. CDR3: CASSFEGGPYEQYF. In DNA form, the CDR3 reads TGTGCCAGCAGTTTTGAAGGGGGCCCCTACGAGCAGTACTTC.

V and J are TRBV12-3 or TRBV12-4 and TRBJ2-5, with 7 bases that match TRBD2. Trimming took 7 bases from V and 8 from J; bases not matched to a gene: 10. CDR3 size: 13 residues. DNA of the CDR3: TGTGCCAGCAACCGGGGGGACTTATCAACCCAGTACTTC. This encodes CASNRGDLSTQYF.

This chain links TRBV7-3 with TRBJ2-2; 8 positions match TRBD2. CDR3 length: 14 amino acids. Germline CDR1 SGHTA, CDR2 FQGTGA. V gave up 6 bases and J gave up 8 bases; unmatched junction bases: 8. DNA of the CDR3: TGTGCCAGCAGGGAAGCGGGGGCTAGTGGGGAGCTGTTTTTT. This translates into CASREAGASGELFF.

The genes are TRBV4-1 and TRBJ2-7, with 7 bases fitting TRBD1. Trimming removed 4 bases from V and 3 bases from J; junction bases left unmatched: 18. The CDR3 consists of 18 residues. Per germline, CDR1 MGHRA and CDR2 YSYEKL. CDR3 nucleotides: TGCGCCAGCAGCCTCGGGACAGATAGAGGGGGACCCTACTACGAGCAGTACTTC. Its protein is CASSLGTDRGGPYYEQYF.

V gene TRBV5-1 combines with J gene TRBJ2-4; tentatively, D is TRBD1 (6 bases). This CDR3 is built from 16 residues. Trimming cost V 3 bases and J 0 bases, with 13 bases left between them. CDR1 is SGHRS, CDR2 YFSETQ, per germline. For the CDR3, the DNA is TGCGCCAGCAGCTCAGGACAGCTCCTAGCCAAAAACATTCAGTACTTC. Encoded protein: CASSSGQLLAKNIQYF.

This clonotype was recorded a few times. This sequence joins TRBV5-1 and TRBJ2-3, with 7 bases identical to TRBD1. CDR1 and CDR2 (germline): SGHRS, YFSETQ. The CDR3 contains 15 residues. Trimming at V came to 4 bases and at J to 3 bases, leaving 8 bases not matched to a gene. The CDR3 coding sequence is TGCGCCAGCAGCCCCCGGGACAGTCGAACAGATACGCAGTATTTT. Protein: CASSPRDSRTDTQYF.

The chain employs TRBV9 and TRBJ2-1; TRBD2 agrees at 11 bases. The CDR3 spans 20 residues. CDR1 is SGDLS and CDR2 is YYNGEE in the germline V gene. V gave up 4 bases and J gave up 4 bases; unmatched junction bases: 19. This CDR3 reads CASSSPGGLAGGRQYNEQFF. For the CDR3, the DNA is TGTGCCAGCAGCTCCCCGGGGGGTTTAGCGGGGGGGCGTCAGTACAATGAGCAGTTCTTC.

This clonotype was detected only a few times. The V and J genes are TRBV20-1 and TRBJ2-7, with a possible D match to TRBD1 (6 bases). This CDR3 comprises 14 residues. Germline V lookup: CDR1 DFQATT, CDR2 SNEGSKA (reference sequence). V was pared by 4 bases and J by 1 base, with 14 bases between. This chain's CDR3 is CSATSDSSSYEQYF. CDR3 nucleotide sequence: TGCAGTGCTACCTCGGACAGTTCATCCTACGAGCAGTACTTC.

V gene TRBV10-3 combines with J gene TRBJ2-7, with D uncertain. The V end lost 11 bases, the J end lost 6 bases, and 20 bases lay between the germline ends. Germline V lookup: CDR1 ENHRY, CDR2 SYGVKD. The CDR3 length is 13 residues. The CDR3 protein is CALEAAETFEQYF. CDR3 coding DNA: TGTGCCCTCGAGGCCGCCGAGACGTTCGAGCAGTACTTC.

This clonotype is a singleton in its sample. The chain has TRBV9 and TRBJ2-7; D might be TRBD1 (6 bases). The end of the DNA fits TRBJ2-5 better, so the J call may be wrong. CDR3 size: 15 residues. Germline CDR1 reads SGDLS; CDR2 reads YYNGEE. This chain's CDR3 is CASSVVGQGWETQYF. The CDR3 nucleotides are TGTGCCAGCAGCGTTGTTGGGCAGGGGTGGGAGACCCAGTACTTC.

The chain couples TRBV25-1 to TRBJ2-1; TRBD2 aligns across 7 bases. CDR1 is MGHDK and CDR2 is SYGVNS in the germline V gene. The CDR3 sequence is 15 residues long. Trimming at V came to 8 bases and at J to 6 bases, leaving 13 bases not matched to a gene. CDR3 in amino acids: CASGRRGSIINEQFF. The CDR3, as DNA: TGTGCCAGCGGTCGGCGCGGGAGTATCATCAATGAGCAGTTCTTC.

The rearrangement uses TRBV7-9 and TRBJ2-5; D call uncertain. Germline V gene lookup returns CDR1 SEHNR and CDR2 FQNEAQ (reference sequence). V was trimmed by 3 bases and J by 5 bases, leaving 7 bases between them. This CDR3 is 12 amino acids long. The CDR3 coding sequence is TGTGCCAGCAGCTTGATGGGGGAGACCCAGTACTTC. This translates into CASSLMGETQYF.

This clonotype occurred a few times. The chain recombines TRBV5-1 with TRBJ1-3; the D is unclear. The CDR3 runs 14 residues. Germline V CDR1 and CDR2: SGHRS, YFSETQ. Trimming took off 3 bases at V and 3 bases at J, with 10 bases between the two ends. The chain's CDR3 is CASSSVRDGNTIYF. Written as DNA, the CDR3 is TGCGCCAGCAGCTCTGTACGGGATGGAAACACCATATATTTT.

This rearrangement joins TRBV9 to TRBJ2-1, with 9 nucleotides matching TRBD2. The CDR3 contains 16 residues. With 0 bases clipped from V and 2 bases from J, the junction kept 3 bases outside the gene matches. Per germline, CDR1 SGDLS and CDR2 YYNGEE. CDR3 DNA: TGTGCCAGCAGCGTAGGAGGCGGGGGGGCCTACAATGAGCAGTTCTTC. Translated: CASSVGGGGAYNEQFF.

V and J are TRBV7-3 and TRBJ1-1; D gene uncertain. The germline V and J ends were trimmed by 5 bases and 5 bases, with 12 bases remaining between them. The CDR3 is 13 residues long. Per germline, CDR1 SGHTA and CDR2 FQGTGA. The CDR3 coding sequence is TGTGCCAGCAGCCCGGCTTCTTGGACTGAAGCTTTCTTT. Translating gives CASSPASWTEAFF.

The count of this clonotype is one. V usage is TRBV7-2 and J usage is TRBJ2-1, with 7 positions matching TRBD2. The germline V gene encodes CDR1 SGHTA and CDR2 FQGNSA. Germline trimming cut 0 bases from V and 1 base from J; bases unmatched to any gene: 9. This CDR3 is 18 amino acids long. The CDR3 bases are TGTGCCAGCAGCTTAGCGGGGTTCTCGGGGGGTTCCTACAATGAGCAGTTCTTC. Encoded protein: CASSLAGFSGGSYNEQFF.

In this sample, this clonotype turned up a few times. The DNA is left out, because the CDR3 cannot be placed on it with certainty; the CDR3 is given as TCRdb lists it. V and J are TRBV7-9 and TRBJ1-6; TRBD1 is the table's D call and was not checked against the DNA. The CDR3 is 15 amino acids long, termini counted. CDR1 is SEHNR and CDR2 is FQNEAQ in the germline V gene (reference sequence). This CDR3 is CASSLVGGGNSPPHF.

This clonotype showed up just once. This sequence joins TRBV20-1 and TRBJ2-1; D not certain. Between the trimmed V and J ends, which lost 6 bases and 0 bases, there was a span of 12 bases. Germline V gives CDR1 DFQATT, CDR2 SNEGSKA (reference sequence). CDR3 length equals 14 residues. In DNA, the CDR3 is TGCAGTGCAAGAAAGGTGAGCTCCTACAATGAGCAGTTCTTC. This codes for CSARKVSSYNEQFF.

On this clonotype: A junction end diverges from the germline sequence, so it may reflect a read error. The rearrangement joins TRBV29-1 to TRBJ1-2, with D tentatively TRBD1 (6 bases). Germline V gene lookup returns CDR1 SQVTM and CDR2 ANQGSEA. There are 11 residues in the CDR3. The CDR3 DNA reads TGCAGCGTGGAAGGACAGCCCGGCTACACCTTC. It encodes CSVEGQPGYTF.

The rearrangement joins TRBV5-1 to TRBJ2-1; 7 nucleotides agree with TRBD1. CDR3 length equals 14 residues. V trimming: 4 bases; J trimming: 4 bases; junction bases outside the gene matches: 5. Looked up from germline, CDR1 is SGHRS and CDR2 is YFSETQ. The CDR3 reads CASSAGTAYNEQFF. In nucleotides, the CDR3 is TGCGCCAGCAGCGCCGGGACAGCTTACAATGAGCAGTTCTTC. The full variable domain, completed using reference TRBV5-1 and TRBJ2-1, is KAGVTQTPRYLIKTRGQQVTLSCSPISGHRSVSWYQQTPGQGLQFLFEYFSETQRNKGNFPGRFSGRQFSNSRSEMNVSTLELGDSALYLCASSAGTAYNEQFFGPGTRLTVL.

CDR3 sequence: CASSLVLGSSYEQYF. The CDR3 region has the DNA TGTGCCAGCAGCTTAGTATTGGGGAGCTCCTACGAGCAGTACTTC. The V gene is TRBV7-2, the J gene TRBJ2-7; possibly TRBD2 for D (5 bases). V was trimmed by 1 base and J by 0 bases, leaving 10 bases between them. There are 15 residues in the CDR3. Germline assignment: CDR1 SGHTA and CDR2 FQGNSA.

This clonotype occurred a few times. For the CDR3, the DNA is TGCGCCAGCAGCCACCGGGACAGGGAGGGCGAGCAGTACTTC. It yields the protein CASSHRDREGEQYF. The gene calls are TRBV5-1 and TRBJ2-5, with 9 nucleotides matching TRBD1. The end of the DNA aligns better with TRBJ2-7, so the J call may be wrong. The CDR3 loop spans 14 amino acids. Germline CDR1 reads SGHRS; CDR2 reads YFSETQ.

J is TRBJ2-7 and V is TRBV27, with TRBD2 matching 11 bases. The CDR3 loop spans 14 amino acids. Germline CDR1 reads MNHEY; CDR2 reads SMNVEV (reference sequence). V was pared by 6 bases and J by 6 bases, with 7 bases of the junction left unmatched. CDR3 bases: TGTGCCAGCAGCCCAAGACTAGCGGGACTCGAGCAGTACTTC. Its protein product is CASSPRLAGLEQYF.

The chain recombines TRBV21-1 with TRBJ2-1; the table's D call, TRBD2, was not checked against the DNA. TRBV21-1 corresponds to a pseudogene. CDR3 length: 20 amino acids. CDR3 in DNA: TGTGCCAGCAGCAAAGGACCGGGACTAGCGGGTGTCAGCTCCTACAATGAGCAGTTCTTC. Its protein product is CASSKGPGLAGVSSYNEQFF.

The V call is TRBV20-1, the J call TRBJ2-1, with D perhaps TRBD2 (5 bases). This CDR3 spans 12 amino acids. Germline CDR1 is DFQATT and CDR2 is SNEGSKA (reference sequence). The germline V and J ends were trimmed by 6 bases and 9 bases, with 15 bases remaining between them. CDR3 loop: CSADGRDAEQFF. CDR3 nucleotides: TGCAGTGCCGATGGCCGGGATGCTGAGCAGTTCTTC.

The chain uses TRBV5-1 and TRBJ2-1; TRBD1 matches 7 bases. CDR1 and CDR2 (germline): SGHRS, YFSETQ. With 1 base clipped from V and 5 bases from J, the junction kept 6 bases outside the gene matches. The CDR3 has 15 residues. This chain's CDR3 is CASSLQGGADNEQFF. The CDR3 bases are TGCGCCAGCAGCTTGCAAGGGGGCGCCGACAATGAGCAGTTCTTC.